The entry below gives a single T cell receptor (beta chain) sequence along with its context. Here immunoSEQ multiplex PCR was the method, and the copy in TCRdb shows in-frame clones only, minus some. The sample shows more than 150,000 clones, about 90% of them seen only once. These data are taken from a study of blood T cell repertoires in COVID-19. This CDR3 contains 18 residues. V shed 2 bases and J shed 8 bases, with 25 bases lying between them. Germline loops: CDR1 MNHEY, CDR2 SVGEGT. The sequence was collected from a man aged 70-80 years with active or convalescent COVID-19. Sequencing was performed on peripheral blood. The chain is built from TRBV6-2 or TRBV6-3 and TRBJ2-1; tentatively, D is TRBD2 (6 bases). CDR3 bases: TGTGCCAGCAGTTACGGGAGTAGCGGAATTGTTGGTTTGGATGAGCAGTTCTTC. Translating gives CASSYGSSGIVGLDEQFF.